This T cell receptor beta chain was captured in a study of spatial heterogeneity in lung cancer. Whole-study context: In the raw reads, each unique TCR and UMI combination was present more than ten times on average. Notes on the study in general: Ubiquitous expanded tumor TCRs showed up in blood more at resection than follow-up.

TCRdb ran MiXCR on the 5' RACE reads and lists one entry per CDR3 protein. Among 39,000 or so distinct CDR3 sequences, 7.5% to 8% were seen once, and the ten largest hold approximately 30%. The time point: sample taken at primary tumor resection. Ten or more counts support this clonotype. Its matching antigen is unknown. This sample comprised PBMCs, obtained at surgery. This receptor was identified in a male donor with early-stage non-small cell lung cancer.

The CDR3 here is CASSQALSGANVLTF. The CDR3 coding sequence is TGTGCCAGCAGCCAAGCACTCTCTGGGGCCAACGTCCTGACTTTC. The rearrangement joins TRBV14 to TRBJ2-6; no clear D. Germline CDR1 reads SGHDN; CDR2 reads FVKESK. The V end was cut by 1 base, the J end by 0 bases, with 4 bases between. The CDR3 sequence is 15 residues long.